One sample yielded the 17 T cell receptor beta chains listed below, sequenced in a study of technical replicates of blood from a few donors. Profiled with immunoSEQ multiplex PCR; TCRdb holds only in-frame clones, not every one. Of approximately 97,000 clones listed, around 96% are singletons. The specimen sequenced was T cells isolated from PBMCs. Every receptor here comes from a human donor in good health.

The chain recombines TRBV7-3 with TRBJ2-3, with 7 bases fitting TRBD1. This CDR3 contains 16 residues. Looked up from germline, CDR1 is SGHTA and CDR2 is FQGTGA. The ends lost 0 bases at V and 0 bases at J; junction bases unmatched: 3. The CDR3 DNA reads as TGTGCCAGCAGCTTAACCCCGGACAGGAGCACAGATACGCAGTATTTT. Its protein product is CASSLTPDRSTDTQYF.

The chain recombines TRBV6-5 with TRBJ2-7; the match to TRBD1 covers 9 bases. Trimming at V came to 6 bases and at J to 5 bases, leaving 8 bases not matched to a gene. CDR1 is MNHEY, CDR2 SVGAGI, per germline. The CDR3 extends over 14 amino acids. The CDR3: CASRPRDRVDEQYF. In nucleotides, the CDR3 is TGTGCCAGCAGGCCCCGGGACAGGGTAGACGAGCAGTACTTC.

V is TRBV19 and J is TRBJ1-5; D may be TRBD1 (5 bases). Trimming took off 9 bases at V and 4 bases at J, with 31 bases between the two ends. CDR1 is LNHDA and CDR2 is SQIVND in the germline V gene (reference sequence). The CDR3 consists of 19 residues. In DNA form, the CDR3 reads TGTGCCAGCCAACCTTCGGGGGGTCAGGGCGGAGGTGGGAATCAGCCCCAGCATTTT. It is translated as CASQPSGGQGGGGNQPQHF.

This clone was counted a single time. The chain uses TRBV4-2 and TRBJ1-2, with 7 bases that match TRBD1. The CDR3 spans 21 residues. J lost 0 bases, V lost 0 bases, and 19 bases had no gene match. The germline V gene has CDR1 LGHNA and CDR2 YNFKEQ. The CDR3 sequence: CASSQEPTGSIKLKANYGYTF. CDR3 DNA: TGTGCCAGCAGCCAAGAACCGACAGGGTCTATTAAGCTAAAAGCTAACTATGGCTACACCTTC.

The chain's CDR3 is CASSLVPTSTDTQYF. The CDR3 coding sequence is TGTGCCAGCAGCTTAGTTCCTACTAGCACAGATACGCAGTATTTT. The chain couples TRBV11-2 to TRBJ2-3; D unclear. The germline V gene encodes CDR1 SGHAT and CDR2 FQNNGV. This CDR3 contains 15 residues. V was clipped by 1 base and J by 0 bases, with 8 bases between them.

This clone was picked up one time. The chain combines TRBV19 with TRBJ1-1; D remains ambiguous. V shed 5 bases and J shed 5 bases, with 9 bases lying between them. The CDR3 has 12 amino acids. The germline V gene encodes CDR1 LNHDA and CDR2 SQIVND (reference sequence). This CDR3 reads CASSRGYTEAFF. For the CDR3, the DNA is TGTGCCAGTAGTCGGGGTTATACTGAAGCTTTCTTT.

This clone was picked up one time. The chain recombines TRBV6-5 with TRBJ1-1; D ambiguous. This CDR3 is 11 amino acids long. V lost 8 bases, J lost 1 base, and 5 bases lay in between. Germline CDR1 reads MNHEY; CDR2 reads SVGAGI. In nucleotides, the CDR3 is TGTGCCAGCGGCAAGAACACTGAAGCTTTCTTT. Its translation: CASGKNTEAFF.

V usage is TRBV9 and J usage is TRBJ2-1; 8 positions agree with TRBD2. Germline CDR1 and CDR2: SGDLS and YYNGEE. The ends lost 4 bases at V and 0 bases at J; junction bases unmatched: 12. The CDR3 is 18 residues long. The CDR3 nucleotides are TGTGCCAGCAGCCCTAGCGGGTCTCTCCATTTCTCCTACAATGAGCAGTTCTTC. This sequence encodes CASSPSGSLHFSYNEQFF.

The genes are TRBV19 and TRBJ2-2, with D uncertain. Looked up from germline, CDR1 is LNHDA and CDR2 is SQIVND (reference sequence). The CDR3 contains 15 residues. The germline V and J ends were trimmed by 3 bases and 4 bases, with 12 bases remaining between them. CDR3 DNA: TGTGCCAGTAGTATCATAGCCCGGATCACCGGGGAGCTGTTTTTT. Protein product: CASSIIARITGELFF. Using reference TRBV19 and TRBJ2-2 for the parts outside the CDR3, the full variable domain is DGGITQSPKYLFRKEGQNVTLSCEQNLNHDAMYWYRQDPGQGLRLIYYSQIVNDFQKGDIAEGYSVSREKKESFPLTVTSAQKNPTAFYLCASSIIARITGELFFGEGSRLTVL.

The gene calls are TRBV27 and TRBJ2-7, with D perhaps matching TRBD1 (6 bases). The V end lost 8 bases, the J end lost 3 bases, and 26 bases lay between the germline ends. The CDR3 runs to 17 residues. Germline loops: CDR1 MNHEY, CDR2 SMNVEV (reference sequence). The CDR3 DNA is TGTGCCAGCTTCACAACCGGGACAAGGGGATCCAACTACGAGCAGTACTTC. It codes for CASFTTGTRGSNYEQYF.

This chain connects TRBV7-8 to TRBJ2-1, with 9 bases aligning to TRBD2. CDR1 is SGHVS, CDR2 FQNEAQ, per germline. Trimming at V came to 6 bases and at J to 11 bases, leaving 5 bases not matched to a gene. The CDR3 runs to 12 residues. CDR3 sequence: CASSSGSSQQFF. In nucleotides, the CDR3 is TGTGCCAGCAGTAGCGGGAGTTCACAGCAGTTCTTC. Variable domain in full (rest from reference TRBV7-8 and TRBJ2-1): GAGVSQSPRYKVAKRGQDVALRCDPISGHVSLFWYQQALGQGPEFLTYFQNEAQLDKSGLPSDRFFAERPEGSVSTLKIQRTQQEDSAVYLCASSSGSSQQFFGPGTRLTVL.

This rearrangement joins TRBV19 to TRBJ1-2; D uncertain. Germline CDR1 reads LNHDA; CDR2 reads SQIVND (reference sequence). Trimming pared 8 bases from V and 3 bases from J, leaving 13 bases between. CDR3 length: 13 amino acids. CDR3 DNA: TGTGCCAGTGGGAGCAGGCTCTACTATGGCTACACCTTC. It translates to CASGSRLYYGYTF.

The chain couples TRBV10-3 to TRBJ2-7, with D maybe TRBD1 (6 bases). The CDR3 has 11 residues. Germline CDR1 and CDR2: ENHRY and SYGVKD. Trimming pared 5 bases from V and 7 bases from J, leaving 9 bases between. CDR3 region: CAISPQGEQYF. Written as DNA, the CDR3 is TGTGCCATCAGTCCCCAGGGGGAGCAGTACTTC.

The genes are TRBV10-3 and TRBJ1-4; D possibly corresponds to TRBD1 (5 bases). Germline assignment: CDR1 ENHRY and CDR2 SYGVKD. This CDR3 has 14 amino acids. Trimming shortened V by 6 bases and J by 5 bases, and 13 bases separated the two germline ends. The CDR3 is CAISFDRPNEKLFF. CDR3 DNA sequence: TGTGCCATCAGCTTTGACAGACCGAATGAAAAACTGTTTTTT.

This clone showed up just a few times. The J gene is TRBJ1-5, the V gene TRBV6-6; no reliable D call. Trimming shortened V by 7 bases and J by 5 bases, and 15 bases separated the two germline ends. Germline CDR1 and CDR2: MNHNY and SVGAGI (reference sequence). The CDR3 spans 14 residues. The CDR3: CASTPRVAYQPQHF. The CDR3 DNA follows: TGTGCCAGCACCCCGAGGGTAGCCTATCAGCCCCAGCATTTT.

The chain links TRBV11-2 to TRBJ2-3; a possible D gene is TRBD1 (6 bases). The germline gives CDR1 SGHAT, CDR2 FQNNGV. The CDR3 length is 15 residues. Trimming cost V 5 bases and J 2 bases, with 14 bases left between them. The DNA for the CDR3 is TGTGCCAGCAGCGAAGGACAGTTCAACACAGATACGCAGTATTTT. It codes for CASSEGQFNTDTQYF.

The J gene is TRBJ2-1, the V gene TRBV19; TRBD2 matches 11 bases. This CDR3 spans 15 amino acids. The germline CDR1 and CDR2 sequences are LNHDA and SQIVND (reference sequence). Unmatched junction bases numbered 10, after V lost 7 bases and J lost 8 bases. CDR3 region: CASNRRTSGSYEQFF. The CDR3 region has the DNA TGTGCCAGTAATAGGAGGACTAGCGGGTCCTATGAGCAGTTCTTC.